This TCR beta chain was obtained from a study of chemoradiotherapy in HPV16-positive cancers (dated by TCRdb to between 2021 and 2024). Turning to the overall study: Functional T-cell assays on cells from a couple of HPV16-positive patients defined candidate HPV-specific T-cell clones and common TCR motifs. Whether T-cell immunity against the HPV oncoproteins E6 and E7 changes during chemoradiotherapy and whether survival is affected by this immunity were examined in the study. The candidate HPV-specific TCRs and motifs were then tracked in TCR repertoires from roughly 86 patients with HPV-related cancers.

Concerning this clone itself: The antigen this receptor binds is unknown. No per-base quality is available; no much larger clone lies one base away.

Summary of the overall study and its limitations: Expansion of candidate HPV-specific clones and E7-related TCR motifs was observed in the tumor microenvironment during treatment, whereas no such expansion was observed for non-HPV-specific T cells. In HPV16-positive patients, expansion of HPV-responsive T cells during chemoradiotherapy was found to be associated with improved recurrence-free survival. The survival association was reported for HPV16-positive patients, and the functional definition of HPV-specific T cells was derived from only two HPV16-positive patients.

Repertoires were sampled multiple times during chemoradiotherapy, which allowed clonal expansion in the tumor microenvironment to be followed. Library creation used the immunoSEQ multiplex PCR assay. TCRdb provides this immuneACCESS table in a form limited to in-frame rearrangements. Some clones are lacking; in checked studies, under half of them reflect an unresolved V gene, and why the rest are absent is not known. The sample table shows roughly 860 clones, and 85% to 95% are seen once. Clones ranked in the top ten supply 3% to 3.5% of the sample. Specimen: tumor tissue, collected from a patient who underwent chemoradiotherapy. This TCR derives from a human donor with HPV-associated anogenital cancer.

The nucleotide sequence is TGTGCCAGCAGCCGAGGGTTGATTACCTCAATGAACACTGAAGCTTTCTTT. It specifies CASSRGLITSMNTEAFF. The V gene is TRBV5-4 and the J gene is TRBJ1-1, with an unclear D gene assignment. The germline V gene (reference sequence) gives CDR1 as SGHNT and CDR2 as YYREEE. Deletion took 4 bases off V and 0 bases off J, with a span of 19 bases between the germline ends. Its CDR3 holds 17 amino acids, cysteine through phenylalanine. Only the CDR3 part of the read is kept: 51 bases, read in frame from the first base.